Below, 30 T cell receptor beta chains from the same sample are listed, as sequenced in a study of blood T cells in healthy people across ages. A second PCR, run for roughly 7 to 12 cycles, used a sample-barcoded 5' primer plus a J-beta primer mix. TCRdb ran MiXCR on the 5' RACE reads and lists one entry per CDR3 protein. The sample has some 710,000 distinct CDR3 sequences, roughly 46% seen once. The sample consisted of blood. Receptor source: a man at least 80 years old in good health.

The chain couples TRBV15 to TRBJ2-1; D is perhaps TRBD1 (8 bases). CDR1 is LNHNV and CDR2 is YYDKDF in the germline V gene (reference sequence). There are 15 residues in the CDR3. V lost 5 bases, J lost 2 bases, and 13 bases lay in between. CDR3 bases: TGTGCCACCAGCCTCACAGGGGGGGCCTACAATGAGCAGTTCTTC. It codes for CATSLTGGAYNEQFF.

The rearrangement links TRBV7-9 to TRBJ1-1, with a weak D call TRBD1 (5 bases). This CDR3 contains 16 residues. The V gene's germline CDR1 is SEHNR and CDR2 FQNEAQ (reference sequence). The V end lost 2 bases, the J end lost 6 bases, and 19 bases lay between the germline ends. The CDR3 region is CASSLSLGGIGSEAFF. The CDR3 bases are TGTGCCAGCAGCTTAAGCCTGGGGGGGATCGGCTCTGAAGCTTTCTTT.

This clonotype was detected many times. The chain uses TRBV29-1 and TRBJ2-5, with D possibly matching TRBD2 (5 bases). This CDR3 has 14 residues. CDR1 is SQVTM and CDR2 is ANQGSEA in the germline V gene. CDR3 nucleotides: TGCAGTGTTTCAGGCGGGTCCGATCAAGAGACCCAGTACTTC. This translates into CSVSGGSDQETQYF.

This clonotype occurred a few times. This sequence may be a read error, since a much larger clone differs from it by one base. This chain uses TRBV7-3 with TRBJ2-3; TRBD2 is a possible D gene (6 bases). Germline V gives CDR1 SGHTA, CDR2 FQGTGA. This CDR3 is built from 13 residues. This CDR3 is CASSVTAGDTQYF. DNA for the CDR3: TGTGCCAGCAGCGTAACAGCGGGAGATACGCAGTATTTT.

The chain combines TRBV5-1 with TRBJ1-1; D is unresolved. The CDR3 loop spans 15 amino acids. Trimming shortened V by 3 bases and J by 0 bases, and 12 bases separated the two germline ends. Germline-derived CDR1 and CDR2 are SGHRS and YFSETQ. As DNA, the CDR3 is TGCGCCAGCAGCTGGGAAGCGAGGGTGAACACTGAAGCTTTCTTT. This encodes CASSWEARVNTEAFF.

The rearrangement links TRBV3-1 to TRBJ2-2; 9 nucleotides agree with TRBD2. This CDR3 is built from 15 residues. Germline V lookup: CDR1 LGHDT, CDR2 YNNKEL (reference sequence). V shed 1 base, J shed 7 bases, and the junction held 4 bases outside the gene matches. The CDR3 protein is CASSQASGMIGELFF. For the CDR3, the DNA is TGTGCCAGCAGCCAAGCTAGCGGGATGATCGGGGAGCTGTTTTTT.

This clonotype has only a few counts. This sequence joins TRBV12-3 or TRBV12-4 and TRBJ1-5; no clear D. V was pared by 3 bases and J by 8 bases, with 8 bases between. The CDR3 totals 12 residues. The CDR3 here is CASSFDPEPQHF. The CDR3 nucleotides are TGTGCCAGCAGTTTTGACCCAGAGCCCCAGCATTTT.

This clonotype was counted a few times. This chain connects TRBV6-1 to TRBJ2-1, with 7 bases identical to TRBD1. CDR1 is MNHNS and CDR2 is SASEGT in the germline V gene. The CDR3 has 15 residues. V shed 1 base, J shed 3 bases, and the junction held 3 bases outside the gene matches. For the CDR3, the DNA is TGTGCCAGCAGTGAAGTGACAGGGTACTACAATGAGCAGTTCTTC. It is translated as CASSEVTGYYNEQFF.

The chain carries TRBV6-2 or TRBV6-3 and TRBJ2-5, with 14 bases that match TRBD2. The closer fit of TRBJ2-7 to the DNA end suggests the J call may be wrong. Germline-derived CDR1 and CDR2 are MNHEY and SVGEGT. The CDR3 spans 16 residues. The CDR3 spells CASSYGGTSGRYEQYF. The CDR3 coding sequence is TGTGCCAGCAGTTACGGCGGGACTAGCGGGAGATACGAGCAGTACTTC.

A few counts support this clonotype. The chain recombines TRBV15 with TRBJ2-1, with 10 bases matching TRBD2. The CDR3 runs 18 residues. V was clipped by 2 bases and J by 4 bases; unmatched bases: 11. Germline CDR1 LNHNV, CDR2 YYDKDF (reference sequence). CDR3 protein: CATSRSAAGTSAYNEQFF. The CDR3 DNA sequence: TGTGCCACCAGCAGATCCGCCGCCGGGACTAGCGCTTACAATGAGCAGTTCTTC.

This clonotype was counted once. This chain joins TRBV4-3 and TRBJ2-5; D uncertain. This CDR3 region has 13 residues. The V end lost 1 base, the J end lost 2 bases, and 5 bases lay between the germline ends. Germline V gives CDR1 LGHNA, CDR2 YSLEER. The CDR3 nucleotides are TGCGCCAGCAGCCAAGCAGCGCAAGAGACCCAGTACTTC. It yields the protein CASSQAAQETQYF.

This clonotype was seen once. The CDR3 sequence: CASSLLAGGPSSYNEQFF. CDR3 coding DNA: TGTGCCAGCAGCTTGCTAGCGGGGGGCCCCTCCTCCTACAATGAGCAGTTCTTC. This chain links TRBV5-6 with TRBJ2-1; 11 positions agree with TRBD2. The germline V gene encodes CDR1 SGHDT and CDR2 YYEEEE. V gave up 1 base and J gave up 0 bases; unmatched junction bases: 6. The CDR3 has 18 amino acids.

This sequence joins TRBV7-2 and TRBJ2-7, with D possibly being TRBD1 or TRBD2 (5 bases each). In germline, CDR1 is SGHTA, CDR2 FQGNSA. Trimming pared 3 bases from V and 3 bases from J, leaving 15 bases between. The CDR3 extends over 15 amino acids. The DNA of the CDR3 is TGTGCCAGCAGCTTTGGGGACCCTAGAAACTACGAGCAGTACTTC. Protein: CASSFGDPRNYEQYF.

This clonotype was seen a few times. The V and J genes are TRBV5-1 and TRBJ2-7, with D unclear. CDR3 length: 15 amino acids. Germline V CDR1 and CDR2: SGHRS, YFSETQ. Deletions cut 3 bases from V and 3 bases from J, with 16 bases between. CDR3: CASSSMRSRDYEQYF. The DNA for the CDR3 is TGCGCCAGCAGCTCAATGAGGTCTAGGGACTACGAGCAGTACTTC.

Concerning this clonotype itself: One end of the junction is discordant with germline, which a read error may explain. This chain joins TRBV20-1 and TRBJ1-4; 9 bases match TRBD1. Per germline, CDR1 DFQATT and CDR2 SNEGSKA (reference sequence). CDR3 length: 15 amino acids. The chain's CDR3 is CSAMVRGQGYEKLFF. The CDR3 DNA reads TGCAGTGCAATGGTCCGGGGACAGGGTTATGAGAAACTGTTTTTT.

The chain employs TRBV3-1 and TRBJ2-7; 9 nucleotides match TRBD1. The germline V gene encodes CDR1 LGHDT and CDR2 YNNKEL (reference sequence). The CDR3 runs to 15 residues. Unmatched junction bases numbered 7, after V lost 5 bases and J lost 2 bases. In DNA form, the CDR3 reads TGTGCCAGCAGCTCTCGGGACAGGGCAGCCTACGAGCAGTACTTC. Amino acids: CASSSRDRAAYEQYF.

This clonotype has at least ten counts. J is TRBJ2-5 and V is TRBV12-3 or TRBV12-4, with TRBD1 matching 8 bases. The J segment lost 1 base and the V segment lost 3 bases, leaving 1 base of the junction unmatched. The CDR3 has 14 amino acids. The CDR3 sequence is CASSFDRGQETQYF. CDR3 sequence (DNA): TGTGCCAGCAGTTTTGACAGGGGCCAAGAGACCCAGTACTTC.

Concerning this clonotype itself: Possible read error: a much larger clone is one base away. The chain employs TRBV20-1 and TRBJ1-4; D gene unclear. The ends were cut back, 6 bases at V and 0 bases at J, with 14 bases in the middle. The CDR3 contains 15 residues. Germline lookup yields CDR1 DFQATT and CDR2 SNEGSKA (reference sequence). The CDR3: CSAPSDNPTNEKLFF. The CDR3 DNA sequence: TGCAGTGCGCCGAGCGACAACCCAACTAATGAAAAACTGTTTTTT.

Comments on this clonotype: Relative to the germline gene, one junction end is altered; a read error may explain this. The V and J genes are TRBV25-1 and TRBJ2-7, with 9 bases fitting TRBD1. Germline V CDR1 and CDR2: MGHDK, SYGVNS. The CDR3 is made up of 15 amino acids. In nucleotides, the CDR3 is TGTGCCAGCAGTGAATCAGGACAGGGGAGGAACGAGCGGTACTTC. It codes for CASSESGQGRNERYF.

V gene TRBV20-1 combines with J gene TRBJ1-1, with D perhaps TRBD1 (5 bases). V lost 4 bases and J 8 bases, leaving 20 bases between the germline ends. CDR1 and CDR2 (germline): DFQATT, SNEGSKA (reference sequence). CDR3 length: 14 residues. The CDR3 coding sequence is TGCAGTGCTAAGGATGGGGGGTTTAGTACGGAAGCTTTCTTT. As protein: CSAKDGGFSTEAFF.

The V gene is TRBV29-1, the J gene TRBJ1-2; the match to TRBD1 covers 7 bases. Germline trimming cut 7 bases from V and 8 bases from J; bases unmatched to any gene: 16. Germline loops: CDR1 SQVTM, CDR2 ANQGSEA. CDR3 length equals 14 residues. The CDR3 region has the DNA TGCAGCGCTGTAGAATTGACAGGGCACGTCGGCTACACCTTC. Translated: CSAVELTGHVGYTF.

The CDR3 is CASSYDPRNTEAFF. The CDR3 DNA sequence: TGTGCCAGCAGTTATGACCCACGGAACACTGAAGCTTTCTTT. The V gene is TRBV6-2 or TRBV6-3, the J gene TRBJ1-1; D ambiguous. V was shortened by 3 bases and J by 1 base, with 9 bases between the two germline ends. Germline V lookup: CDR1 MNHEY, CDR2 SVGEGT. This CDR3 region has 14 residues.

Remarks on this clonotype: Being one base from a much bigger clone, this may be a read error. The chain carries TRBV3-1 and TRBJ2-7; 7 bases agree with TRBD1. The CDR3 runs 15 residues. V shed 4 bases, J shed 7 bases, and the junction held 13 bases outside the gene matches. Looked up from germline, CDR1 is LGHDT and CDR2 is YNNKEL (reference sequence). In DNA, the CDR3 is TGTGCCAGCAGCCTGACAGGGCTCACCTACAATGAGCAGTACTTC. Translation gives CASSLTGLTYNEQYF.

The sample holds many counts of this clonotype. The V and J genes are TRBV29-1 and TRBJ1-4; D is ambiguous. CDR1 SQVTM and CDR2 ANQGSEA come from the germline V gene. V lost 4 bases and J 3 bases, leaving 6 bases between the germline ends. The CDR3 is 12 residues long. CDR3 residues: CSVVGANEKLFF. The CDR3 DNA reads TGCAGCGTTGTTGGGGCTAATGAAAAACTGTTTTTT.

This clonotype was observed a single time. The CDR3 DNA reads TGCGCCAGCTGCCGGGACAGGGTATCCTACGAGCAGTACTTC. It yields the protein CASCRDRVSYEQYF. This chain uses TRBV23-1 with TRBJ2-7; 9 nucleotides match TRBD1. TRBV23-1 is given ORF status, its function remaining uncertain. The V and J ends lost 8 bases and 1 base, in that order; junction bases with no gene match: 6. The CDR3 length is 14 residues.

There are a few counts of this clonotype. The chain has TRBV18 and TRBJ1-6, with D perhaps matching TRBD1 (6 bases). Trimming took 1 base from V and 9 from J, leaving 13 bases between them. Germline CDR1 reads KGHSH; CDR2 reads LQKENI. CDR3 length equals 15 residues. The CDR3 DNA sequence: TGTGCCAGCTCACCACAGGGGGAAAACGGTTCACCCCTCCACTTT. This sequence encodes CASSPQGENGSPLHF.

This clonotype was seen a few times. V and J are TRBV10-2 and TRBJ2-3; the D gene is possibly TRBD1 (5 bases). V was clipped by 6 bases and J by 0 bases, with 13 bases between them. From germline, CDR1 is WSHSY and CDR2 SAAADI. The CDR3 runs to 15 residues. CDR3 nucleotide sequence: TGCGCCAGCAGACCTGGACGGACAAGCACAGATACGCAGTATTTT. It specifies CASRPGRTSTDTQYF.

The rearrangement joins TRBV9 to TRBJ2-1, with a tentative D call TRBD2 (7 bases). The closer fit of TRBJ2-7 to the DNA end suggests the J call may be wrong. The CDR3 is made up of 18 amino acids. The germline CDR1 and CDR2 sequences are SGDLS and YYNGEE. The CDR3, as DNA: TGTGCCAGCAGCGTAGCCCTCGACGCGGGGGCCCACTACAATGAGCAGTACTTC. Translating gives CASSVALDAGAHYNEQYF.

The chain couples TRBV7-2 to TRBJ2-5; 12 bases are shared with TRBD2. Germline CDR1 SGHTA, CDR2 FQGNSA. Trimming cost V 2 bases and J 7 bases; bases outside gene matches: 17. The CDR3 extends over 19 amino acids. CDR3 residues: CASSLTGPGASGRDGTQYF. In nucleotides, the CDR3 is TGTGCCAGCAGCTTAACAGGGCCCGGGGCTAGCGGGAGGGATGGGACCCAGTACTTC.

This chain uses TRBV7-2 with TRBJ2-7; unclear D gene. CDR1 SGHTA and CDR2 FQGNSA come from the germline V gene. Trimming stripped 4 bases from V and 3 bases from J, with 10 bases between. The CDR3 has 13 amino acids. As DNA, the CDR3 is TGTGCCAGCAGCTCAGCGAACGGCTACGAGCAGTACTTC. Translating gives CASSSANGYEQYF.